This T cell receptor beta chain was retrieved from a study of human T cells and chemical hapten exposure. This clonotype showed up just a few times. Its matching antigen is unknown. The time point was: pre-sensitization, week 0. Described treatment: therapeutic diphenylcyclopropenone sensitization with weekly scalp DPC. Whole-study findings and limits: Because all patients had alopecia, their immune responses might differ from healthy ones. With DPC sensitization, TCRs exceeding 1 in 1000 frequency showed no change.

Attachment of unique molecular identifiers to individual cDNA molecules was performed in the library. Authors' data handling: 96,000 or so TCRs per sample was the median, with a range of roughly 23,224 to 690,600. TCRdb re-called the RACE reads through MiXCR, storing one row per CDR3 protein. These V and J calls are TCRdb output, not the study's own analysis. The sample carries 250,000 or so distinct CDR3 sequences, 7.5% to 8% recorded once. Germline CDR1 LGHDT, CDR2 YNNKEL (reference sequence). Trimming left V 1 base short and J 1 base short, with 10 bases between. There are 15 residues in the CDR3. The rearrangement joins TRBV3-1 to TRBJ2-5, with D possibly TRBD2 on 5 matching bases. The receptor was isolated from a young man with alopecia areata. Some clones in this sample may be carry-over from other donors' samples. Sequencing was performed on whole blood, taken in connection with sensitization to the hapten diphenylcyclopropenone (DPC). CDR3 in DNA: TGTGCCAGCAGCCAAGTTTTTGGGAGCCAAGAGACCCAGTACTTC. It encodes CASSQVFGSQETQYF.